One TCR beta chain is described in this entry. The read finishes 3 residues shy of the CDR3 end, and the germline J gene is used to complete it. Assay: immunoSEQ multiplex PCR; the TCRdb copy retains only in-frame clones and omits some. The sample holds 15,000 to 20,000 clones. The data originate from a study of T cells in women clearing cervical HPV infection. As for the study in general: Controls gave blood once infection was undetectable; cases at lesion identification.

Germline values: CDR1 KGHSH, CDR2 LQKENI. The CDR3 contains 17 residues. The chain carries TRBV18 and TRBJ2-4; 11 bases are a match to TRBD1. This receptor was taken from a woman between 18 and 69 years old with a cervical HPV16 infection that either progressed to CIN3+ or cleared (not recorded which). Source material: blood buffy coat. This CDR3 is CASSPMLGTGGPTTQYF. The covered CDR3 bases are TGTGCCAGCTCCCCAATGCTGGGGACAGGGGGTCCGACAACT. Full variable domain (rest looked up from reference TRBV18 and TRBJ2-4): NAGVMQNPRHLVRRRGQEARLRCSPMKGHSHVYWYRQLPEEGLKFMVYLQKENIIDESGMPKERFSAEFPKEGPSILRIQQVVRGDSAAYFCASSPMLGTGGPTTQYFGAGTRLSVL.